The T cell receptor beta chain described here comes from a study of shared clonotypes between healthy human individuals. To note about this clone: Its antigen remains unknown.

Caucasian adults residing in Nashville, Tennessee made up all the donors. Generated by immunoSEQ multiplex PCR, the TCRdb table keeps only in-frame clones and is missing some. The table has roughly 1 million clones, about 75% seen once. The CDR3 length is 14 residues. The trim removed 4 bases at V and 4 bases at J, leaving 6 bases unmatched. From germline, CDR1 is LGHNA and CDR2 YSLEER. Study results and caveats: For naive CD4 cells, approximately 5% of clonotypes were shared across a few donors.

Sequences were obtained from memory CD4+ T cells sorted from blood. The subset is: CD45RA-negative fraction. V usage is TRBV4-3 and J usage is TRBJ1-1; 7 bases agree with TRBD1. The sequence came from a young man in good health. As DNA, the CDR3 is TGCGCCAGCAGCCCTCAGGGGGGGAGCACTGAAGCTTTCTTT. This encodes CASSPQGGSTEAFF.